The next 29 T cell receptor beta chains were all read from a single sample in a study of T cell responses to AZD1222 COVID-19 vaccine. The protocol was immunoSEQ multiplex PCR, while the TCRdb copy is restricted to in-frame clones and leaves out a portion. The sample has 80,000 or so clones, nearly 90% seen once. Here the sequenced sample was peripheral blood, taken on day 0 of AZD1222 vaccination. All receptors derive from an adult in good health.

This chain joins TRBV6-5 and TRBJ2-7; 13 nucleotides match TRBD2. Germline assignment: CDR1 MNHEY and CDR2 SVGAGI. V was pared by 6 bases and J by 7 bases, with 9 bases of the junction left unmatched. This CDR3 comprises 15 residues. In DNA, the CDR3 is TGTGCCAGCAGGCCCGGGACTAGCGGGACCTGGGAGCAGTACTTC. Its translation is CASRPGTSGTWEQYF.

This rearrangement joins TRBV19 to TRBJ1-2, with TRBD1 as a possible D gene (5 bases). Germline values: CDR1 LNHDA, CDR2 SQIVND (reference sequence). This CDR3 is 15 amino acids long. With 5 bases removed from V and 8 bases from J, the gap between germline ends came to 21 bases. The CDR3 nucleotides read TGTGCCAGTAGTTCAACCGGGACGCCGGGGAGGGGCTACACCTTC. This codes for CASSSTGTPGRGYTF.

V usage is TRBV12-5 and J usage is TRBJ2-1, with 16 bases fitting TRBD2. CDR3 length: 17 residues. The V gene's germline CDR1 is LGHNT and CDR2 FRNRAP. The V and J ends lost 1 base and 8 bases, in that order; junction bases with no gene match: 5. Here the CDR3 DNA reads TGTGCTAGTGGTTTGGGTACCGGGACTAGCGGGGGGGATGAGCAGTTCTTC. Protein sequence: CASGLGTGTSGGDEQFF.

The chain links TRBV12-3 or TRBV12-4 to TRBJ2-3; D not resolved. V gave up 1 base and J gave up 8 bases, with 7 bases separating them. The CDR3 has 12 amino acids. The CDR3, as DNA: TGTGCCAGCAGTTTAGGGGCGGTTACGCAGTATTTT. It translates to CASSLGAVTQYF.

The chain recombines TRBV7-8 with TRBJ2-1, with D uncertain. The ends were cut back, 5 bases at V and 5 bases at J, with 10 bases in the middle. Germline V gene sequence: CDR1 SGHVS, CDR2 FQNEAQ. The CDR3 is made up of 13 amino acids. CDR3 nucleotides: TGTGCCAGCAGCCTCGGGCCTCACAATGAGCAGTTCTTC. It codes for CASSLGPHNEQFF. The complete variable domain, with remaining parts taken from reference TRBV7-8 and TRBJ2-1, reads GAGVSQSPRYKVAKRGQDVALRCDPISGHVSLFWYQQALGQGPEFLTYFQNEAQLDKSGLPSDRFFAERPEGSVSTLKIQRTQQEDSAVYLCASSLGPHNEQFFGPGTRLTVL.

This clone showed up just once. The J gene is TRBJ1-1, the V gene TRBV2; D might be TRBD1 (5 bases). The CDR3 sequence is 14 residues long. V was shortened by 5 bases and J by 8 bases, with 18 bases between the two germline ends. Germline CDR1 is SNHLY and CDR2 is FYNNEI. The chain's CDR3 is CASSHETEITEAFF. The CDR3 nucleotides are TGTGCCAGCAGTCATGAGACAGAGATAACCGAAGCTTTCTTT.

The chain employs TRBV19 and TRBJ1-6; D remains unclear. The CDR3 is made up of 13 amino acids. Trimming took 5 bases from V and 6 from J, leaving 8 bases between them. In germline, CDR1 is LNHDA, CDR2 SQIVND (reference sequence). In DNA form, the CDR3 reads TGTGCCAGTAGTCTACAGAGTAATTCACCCCTCCACTTT. The encoded protein is CASSLQSNSPLHF.

The rearrangement uses TRBV7-9 and TRBJ1-5, with a weak D call TRBD1 (5 bases). The CDR3 extends over 16 amino acids. CDR1 is SEHNR and CDR2 is FQNEAQ in the germline V gene (reference sequence). V was cut by 0 bases and J by 2 bases, with 11 bases left in between. The CDR3 nucleotides are TGTGCCAGCAGCTTAGCCCGGGACGGCCGCAATCAGCCCCAGCATTTT. This gives the protein CASSLARDGRNQPQHF. The full variable domain, rest sourced from reference TRBV7-9 and TRBJ1-5, is DTGVSQNPRHKITKRGQNVTFRCDPISEHNRLYWYRQTLGQGPEFLTYFQNEAQLEKSRLLSDRFSAERPKGSFSTLEIQRTEQGDSAMYLCASSLARDGRNQPQHFGDGTRLSIL.

The CDR3 DNA reads TGCGCCAGCAGTGAGTGGGGGGGCTACGAGCAGTACTTC. Protein product: CASSEWGGYEQYF. This sequence joins TRBV10-2 and TRBJ2-7; 7 bases fit TRBD2. Germline V lookup: CDR1 WSHSY, CDR2 SAAADI. The junction had 0 bases not matched to a gene; V was cut back by 1 base and J by 3 bases. The length of the CDR3 is 13 residues.

This clone was recorded only once. The chain links TRBV6-6 to TRBJ1-3; D uncertain. This CDR3 contains 13 residues. From germline, CDR1 is MNHNY and CDR2 SVGAGI (reference sequence). V was clipped by 9 bases and J by 1 base, with 10 bases between them. CDR3 sequence reads: CASSTASGNTIYF. CDR3 DNA sequence: TGTGCCAGTAGCACAGCTTCTGGAAACACCATATATTTT.

The chain recombines TRBV5-6 with TRBJ1-2; D ambiguous. With 4 bases removed from V and 4 bases from J, the gap between germline ends came to 14 bases. Germline V gene lookup returns CDR1 SGHDT and CDR2 YYEEEE. The CDR3 consists of 14 residues. CDR3 coding DNA: TGTGCCAGCAGCGAACCCGGTCGACTCTATGGCTACACCTTC. Translated: CASSEPGRLYGYTF. The full variable domain, in which reference TRBV5-6 and TRBJ1-2 provide the parts outside the CDR3, is DAGVTQSPTHLIKTRGQQVTLRCSPKSGHDTVSWYQQALGQGPQFIFQYYEEEERQRGNFPDRFSGHQFPNYSSELNVNALLLGDSALYLCASSEPGRLYGYTFGSGTRLTVV.

The rearrangement uses TRBV12-5 and TRBJ2-3; TRBD2 matches at 11 bases. After removal of 5 bases from V and 0 bases from J, the junction contained 16 bases not matched to a gene. CDR3 length: 20 residues. Germline V gene data show CDR1 as LGHNT and CDR2 as FRNRAP. The CDR3 loop reads CASGPTLLAGALSSTDTQYF. CDR3 bases: TGTGCTAGTGGTCCCACCCTACTAGCGGGAGCCCTTTCTAGCACAGATACGCAGTATTTT.

The chain is built from TRBV19 and TRBJ1-5; D is possibly TRBD1 (5 bases). CDR3 length: 15 residues. V lost 7 bases, J lost 7 bases, and 20 bases lay in between. The germline CDR1 and CDR2 sequences are LNHDA and SQIVND (reference sequence). For the CDR3, the DNA is TGTGCCAGTACCCTATGGGGGGGTAAAGGCCAGCCCCAGCATTTT. This translates into CASTLWGGKGQPQHF.

This chain connects TRBV6-1 to TRBJ2-5; 7 bases are shared with TRBD2. V shed 3 bases and J 1 base; nucleotides not matched to a gene: 8. The CDR3 is 16 residues long. Germline CDR1 reads MNHNS; CDR2 reads SASEGT. For the CDR3, the DNA is TGTGCCAGCAGTGATCGGGCTAGCGGACTCCAAGAGACCCAGTACTTC. Protein sequence: CASSDRASGLQETQYF.

The chain carries TRBV6-1 and TRBJ1-6, with D possibly TRBD1 on 6 matching bases. This CDR3 comprises 17 residues. Trimming removed 0 bases at V and 6 bases at J, with 15 bases between. Germline V gene data show CDR1 as MNHNS and CDR2 as SASEGT. As DNA, the CDR3 is TGTGCCAGCAGTGAAGCGCCGCCAGGAGGGGGTAATTCACCCCTCCACTTT. It translates to CASSEAPPGGGNSPLHF.

The chain uses TRBV9 and TRBJ1-2; D is possibly TRBD1 (6 bases). The CDR3 is made up of 15 amino acids. The germline V and J ends were trimmed by 0 bases and 2 bases, with 11 bases remaining between them. Germline loops: CDR1 SGDLS, CDR2 YYNGEE. This CDR3 is CASSVGDTLNYGYTF. As DNA, the CDR3 is TGTGCCAGCAGCGTAGGGGACACTTTAAACTATGGCTACACCTTC.

The J gene is TRBJ2-3, the V gene TRBV29-1; D gene unclear. CDR3 length: 12 residues. The V gene's germline CDR1 is SQVTM and CDR2 ANQGSEA. V was pared by 1 base and J by 5 bases, with 7 bases between. Written as DNA, the CDR3 is TGCAGCGTTGAAGGAGGTGGAGATACGCAGTATTTT. Translated: CSVEGGGDTQYF.

J is TRBJ1-2 and V is TRBV7-8; 7 nucleotides line up with TRBD1. V was pared by 7 bases and J by 6 bases, with 14 bases of the junction left unmatched. The CDR3 runs 15 residues. Germline V lookup: CDR1 SGHVS, CDR2 FQNEAQ. This CDR3 is CASTQMGQGVNGYTF. CDR3 sequence (DNA): TGTGCCAGCACCCAAATGGGGCAGGGGGTTAATGGCTACACCTTC.

The chain recombines TRBV7-9 with TRBJ2-7, with 8 bases aligning to TRBD1. This CDR3 spans 16 amino acids. The trim removed 4 bases at V and 5 bases at J, leaving 13 bases unmatched. Germline V gene sequence: CDR1 SEHNR, CDR2 FQNEAQ (reference sequence). In DNA, the CDR3 is TGTGCCAGCAGCTCACGACCTGGGACAGGCCCGGACGAGCAGTACTTC. Its protein is CASSSRPGTGPDEQYF.

The V and J genes are TRBV11-3 and TRBJ2-1; D possibly corresponds to TRBD1 (6 bases). The CDR3 spans 13 residues. Deletions cut 5 bases from V and 5 bases from J, with 10 bases between. Germline assignment: CDR1 SGHNT and CDR2 YENEEA. The CDR3 reads CASSADRNNEQFF. In DNA form, the CDR3 reads TGTGCCAGCAGCGCTGACAGGAACAATGAGCAGTTCTTC.

This chain uses TRBV5-8 with TRBJ1-4; TRBD1 agrees at 9 bases. Germline CDR1 is SGHTS and CDR2 is YDEGEE. V was pared by 3 bases and J by 1 base, with 7 bases of the junction left unmatched. This CDR3 has 17 residues. The CDR3 DNA follows: TGTGCCAGCAGCTGGGGACAGGGTGGACGAACTAATGAAAAACTGTTTTTT. This translates into CASSWGQGGRTNEKLFF.

V usage is TRBV6-5 and J usage is TRBJ2-7; D possibly corresponds to TRBD2 (5 bases). CDR1 is MNHEY, CDR2 SVGAGI, per germline. V lost 2 bases to trimming and J lost 3 bases, with 14 bases between them. This CDR3 region has 15 residues. The DNA of the CDR3 is TGTGCCAGCAGTTACGCCCGGGATCCATTCTACGAGCAGTACTTC. This codes for CASSYARDPFYEQYF.

The genes are TRBV18 and TRBJ2-2; 11 bases align to TRBD2. Trimming at V came to 0 bases and at J to 6 bases, leaving 6 bases not matched to a gene. The V gene's germline CDR1 is KGHSH and CDR2 LQKENI. The CDR3 has 17 amino acids. Written as DNA, the CDR3 is TGTGCCAGCTCACCACCATCGCTAGCGGGAGGCCCCGGGGAGCTGTTTTTT. Translated, it gives CASSPPSLAGGPGELFF.

This sequence joins TRBV10-3 and TRBJ2-3; the D gene is possibly TRBD1 (6 bases). The length of the CDR3 is 16 residues. CDR1 is ENHRY and CDR2 is SYGVKD in the germline V gene. V lost 2 bases to trimming and J lost 0 bases, with 12 bases between them. CDR3 bases: TGTGCCATCAGTGAGACAGTCAGGGGTAGCACAGATACGCAGTATTTT. This codes for CAISETVRGSTDTQYF.

This clone was detected a few times. The chain employs TRBV29-1 and TRBJ2-1, with D possibly being TRBD1 (5 bases). The CDR3 contains 11 residues. Trimming stripped 6 bases from V and 5 bases from J, with 8 bases between. From germline, CDR1 is SQVTM and CDR2 ANQGSEA. The CDR3 bases are TGCAGCGTCCGACAGAACAATGAGCAGTTCTTC. Amino acid sequence: CSVRQNNEQFF.

This clone appeared a few times. The gene calls are TRBV6-5 and TRBJ1-5; D possibly corresponds to TRBD1 (6 bases). This CDR3 is 14 amino acids long. Trimming removed 6 bases at V and 5 bases at J, with 14 bases between. Germline CDR1 MNHEY, CDR2 SVGAGI. The CDR3 reads CASSLGQSDQPQHF. CDR3 DNA: TGTGCCAGCAGCCTCGGACAGTCAGATCAGCCCCAGCATTTT.

Here the CDR3 reads CASSVRQGVYNEQFF. DNA of the CDR3: TGTGCCAGCAGCGTTCGCCAGGGGGTCTACAATGAGCAGTTCTTC. The chain employs TRBV9 and TRBJ2-1, with TRBD1 matching 7 bases. V shed 2 bases, J shed 3 bases, and the junction held 5 bases outside the gene matches. This CDR3 has 15 residues. CDR1 and CDR2 from the germline V gene are SGDLS and YYNGEE.

The chain carries TRBV10-3 and TRBJ2-2, with 11 positions matching TRBD2. CDR1 is ENHRY, CDR2 SYGVKD, per germline. The CDR3 runs to 18 residues. The trim removed 4 bases at V and 3 bases at J, leaving 10 bases unmatched. This chain's CDR3 is CAISGGSGRATDTGELFF. DNA of the CDR3: TGTGCCATCAGTGGAGGTAGCGGGAGGGCCACGGACACCGGGGAGCTGTTTTTT.

The V call is TRBV7-9, the J call TRBJ2-1; 9 positions match TRBD2. Losses at the gene ends were 0 bases for V and 10 bases for J; bases not matched to a gene: 4. Germline-derived CDR1 and CDR2 are SEHNR and FQNEAQ (reference sequence). The CDR3 sequence is 14 residues long. As DNA, the CDR3 is TGTGCCAGCAGCTTAGCCTCGACTAGCGGAGAGCAGTTCTTC. Translation: CASSLASTSGEQFF.